These T cell receptor beta chains were read from a single sample in a study of cytomegalovirus exposure and HLA in healthy donors. Repertoires were generated with immunoSEQ multiplex PCR, while TCRdb's copy carries only in-frame clones and drops some. The sample holds fewer than 150,000 clones, more than 75% seen once. Input material: PBMCs. Receptors were obtained from a male donor in good health and CMV-seronegative. Both conserved end residues are part of each CDR3. Fields, in order: V gene, CDR3 protein.

v_call: TRBV29-1; cdr3_aa: CSVDIERTEAFF
v_call: TRBV10-2; cdr3_aa: CASSDLGLTNTGELFF
v_call: TRBV19; cdr3_aa: CASREGDTSQHF
v_call: TRBV7-7; cdr3_aa: CASSQWTGGNDEQFF
v_call: TRBV5-1; cdr3_aa: CASTPLTSGANVLTF
v_call: TRBV4-3; cdr3_aa: CASSQDVTSGESEQFF
v_call: TRBV25-1; cdr3_aa: CASSEWRGQPQHF
v_call: TRBV27; cdr3_aa: CASSLQGTGNGYTF
v_call: TRBV15; cdr3_aa: CATSPTRRLQGDTQYF
v_call: TRBV7-9; cdr3_aa: CASNPWTGRDEQFF
v_call: TRBV5-4; cdr3_aa: CASSLATGGRLDTQYF
v_call: TRBV15; cdr3_aa: CATSRVGSSYEQYF
v_call: TRBV29-1; cdr3_aa: CSVTSLGNGDTEAFF
v_call: TRBV12-5; cdr3_aa: CASGTGDLNTEAFF
v_call: TRBV6-5; cdr3_aa: CASSLGRDQPQHF
v_call: TRBV7-8; cdr3_aa: CASSPGTSADTQYF
v_call: TRBV14; cdr3_aa: CASSQGGVYTEAFF
v_call: TRBV28; cdr3_aa: CASSSDRGRQPQHF
v_call: TRBV4-3; cdr3_aa: CASSQDSPGKENSPLHF
v_call: TRBV6-6; cdr3_aa: CASSGFGQSSGNTIYF
v_call: TRBV18; cdr3_aa: CASSPPSQNYEQYF
v_call: TRBV7-2; cdr3_aa: CASSSPPGGLYEQYF
v_call: TRBV19; cdr3_aa: CASSIDQDRGVQPQHF
v_call: TRBV6-6; cdr3_aa: CASSYEGGGSPLHF
v_call: TRBV18; cdr3_aa: CASSPYASDINYGYTF
v_call: TRBV30; cdr3_aa: CAWSVGAASPHTDTQYF
v_call: TRBV7-2; cdr3_aa: CASRPRADTEAFF